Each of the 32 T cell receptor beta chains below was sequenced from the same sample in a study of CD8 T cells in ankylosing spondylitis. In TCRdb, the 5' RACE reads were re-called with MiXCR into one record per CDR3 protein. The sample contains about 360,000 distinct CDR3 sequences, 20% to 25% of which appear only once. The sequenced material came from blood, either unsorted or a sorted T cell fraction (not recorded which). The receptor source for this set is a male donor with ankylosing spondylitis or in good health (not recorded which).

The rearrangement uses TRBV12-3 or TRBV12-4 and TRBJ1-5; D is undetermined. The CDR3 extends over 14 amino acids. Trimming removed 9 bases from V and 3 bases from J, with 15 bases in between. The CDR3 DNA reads TGTGCCAGTAATACCTTCGGACCCAATCAGCCCCAGCATTTT. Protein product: CASNTFGPNQPQHF.

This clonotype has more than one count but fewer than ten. In DNA form, the CDR3 reads TGCAGCTCGGGGGCCGGGGGAGAGACCCAGTACTTC. It yields the protein CSSGAGGETQYF. The genes are TRBV29-1 and TRBJ2-5; the D gene could be TRBD1 or TRBD2 (6 bases each). Germline assignment: CDR1 SQVTM and CDR2 ANQGSEA. The CDR3 totals 12 residues. Trimming shortened V by 8 bases and J by 4 bases, and 14 bases separated the two germline ends.

CDR3 sequence reads: CASWTASTDTQYF. The CDR3, as DNA: TGTGCCAGCTGGACAGCTAGCACAGATACGCAGTATTTT. The gene calls are TRBV7-9 and TRBJ2-3; a weak D match, TRBD1 (6 bases). CDR1 is SEHNR, CDR2 FQNEAQ, per germline (reference sequence). Trimming took off 8 bases at V and 0 bases at J, with 9 bases between the two ends. This CDR3 region has 13 residues.

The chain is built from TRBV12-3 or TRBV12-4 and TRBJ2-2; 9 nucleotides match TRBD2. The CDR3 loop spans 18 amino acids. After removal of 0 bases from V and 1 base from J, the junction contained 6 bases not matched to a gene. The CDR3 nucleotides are TGTGCCAGCAGTTTAGCCCCCGGACTAGCGTTGAACACCGGGGAGCTGTTTTTT. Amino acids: CASSLAPGLALNTGELFF.

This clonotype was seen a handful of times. The CDR3 bases are TGTGCCAGCACCCCGGGAGGGGAGCCGAAGTACTTC. This codes for CASTPGGEPKYF. The V gene is TRBV12-3 or TRBV12-4, the J gene TRBJ2-7; 8 bases match TRBD2. This CDR3 contains 12 residues. Germline trimming cut 7 bases from V and 11 bases from J; bases unmatched to any gene: 10.

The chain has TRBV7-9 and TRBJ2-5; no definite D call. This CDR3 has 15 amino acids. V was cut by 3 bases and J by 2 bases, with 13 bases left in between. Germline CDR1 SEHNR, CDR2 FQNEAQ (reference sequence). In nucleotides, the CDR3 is TGTGCCAGCAGCTTCGTTACAGCCTCTCAAGAGACCCAGTACTTC. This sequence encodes CASSFVTASQETQYF.

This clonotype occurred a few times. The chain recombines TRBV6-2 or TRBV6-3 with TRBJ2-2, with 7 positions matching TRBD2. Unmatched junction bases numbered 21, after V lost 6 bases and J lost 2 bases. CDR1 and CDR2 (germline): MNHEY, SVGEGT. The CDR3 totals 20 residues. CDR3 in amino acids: CASSRRVGGGGAENTGELFF. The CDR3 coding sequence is TGTGCCAGCAGCCGCAGGGTTGGTGGCGGGGGAGCTGAAAACACCGGGGAGCTGTTTTTT.

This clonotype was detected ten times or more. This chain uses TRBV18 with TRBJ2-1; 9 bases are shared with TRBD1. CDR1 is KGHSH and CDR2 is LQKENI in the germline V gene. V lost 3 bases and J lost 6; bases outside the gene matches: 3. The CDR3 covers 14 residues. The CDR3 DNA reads TGTGCCAGCTCACCCCGGGACAGGGTCAATGAGCAGTTCTTC. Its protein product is CASSPRDRVNEQFF.

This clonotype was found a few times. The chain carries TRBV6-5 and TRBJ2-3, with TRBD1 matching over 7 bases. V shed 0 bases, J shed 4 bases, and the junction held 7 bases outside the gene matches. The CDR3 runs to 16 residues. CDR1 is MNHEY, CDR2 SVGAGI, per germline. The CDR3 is CASSYSGDRVSDTQYF. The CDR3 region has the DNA TGTGCCAGCAGTTACTCAGGAGACAGGGTTTCAGATACGCAGTATTTT.

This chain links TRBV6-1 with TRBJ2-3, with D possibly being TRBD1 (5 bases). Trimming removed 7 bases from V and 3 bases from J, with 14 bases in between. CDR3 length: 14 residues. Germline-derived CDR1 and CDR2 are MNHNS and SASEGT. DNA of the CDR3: TGTGCCAGCAAAAAGGGGCTACTTACAGATACGCAGTATTTT. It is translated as CASKKGLLTDTQYF.

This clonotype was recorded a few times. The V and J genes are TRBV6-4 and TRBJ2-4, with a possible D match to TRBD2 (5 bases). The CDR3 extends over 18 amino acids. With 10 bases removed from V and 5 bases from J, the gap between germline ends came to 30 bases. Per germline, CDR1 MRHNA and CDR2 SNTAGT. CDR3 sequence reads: CATSTILIGGRDENIQYF. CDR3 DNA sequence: TGTGCCACCTCAACTATCTTGATAGGAGGTAGAGACGAAAACATTCAGTACTTC.

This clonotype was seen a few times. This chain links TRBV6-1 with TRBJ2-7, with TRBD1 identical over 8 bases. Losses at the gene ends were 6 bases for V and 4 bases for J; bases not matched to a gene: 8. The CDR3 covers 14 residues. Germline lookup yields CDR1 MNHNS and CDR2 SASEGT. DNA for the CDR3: TGTGCCAGCAGCCTCACCGGGACAGGTTACGAGCAGTACTTC. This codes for CASSLTGTGYEQYF.

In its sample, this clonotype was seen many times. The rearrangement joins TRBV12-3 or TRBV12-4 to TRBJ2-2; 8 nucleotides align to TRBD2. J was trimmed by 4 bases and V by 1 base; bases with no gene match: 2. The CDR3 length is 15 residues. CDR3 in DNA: TGTGCCAGCAGTTTAGAAGCGGGAGCCACCGGGGAGCTGTTTTTT. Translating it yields CASSLEAGATGELFF.

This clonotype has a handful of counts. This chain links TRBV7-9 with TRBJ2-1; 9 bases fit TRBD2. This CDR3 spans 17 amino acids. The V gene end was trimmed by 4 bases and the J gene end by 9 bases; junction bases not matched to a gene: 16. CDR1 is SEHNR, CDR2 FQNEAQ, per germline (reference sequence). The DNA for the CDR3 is TGTGCCAGCAGCTCCCTCGGGGCGGGGGGGCTCGTGGGTGAGCAGTTCTTC. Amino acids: CASSSLGAGGLVGEQFF. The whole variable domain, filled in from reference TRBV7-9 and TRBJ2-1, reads DTGVSQNPRHKITKRGQNVTFRCDPISEHNRLYWYRQTLGQGPEFLTYFQNEAQLEKSRLLSDRFSAERPKGSFSTLEIQRTEQGDSAMYLCASSSLGAGGLVGEQFFGPGTRLTVL.

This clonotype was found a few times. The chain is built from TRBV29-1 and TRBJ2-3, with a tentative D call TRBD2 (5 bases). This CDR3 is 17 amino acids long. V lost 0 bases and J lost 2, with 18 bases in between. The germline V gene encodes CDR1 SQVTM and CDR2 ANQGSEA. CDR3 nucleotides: TGCAGCGTTGAAGACTTCAAACGAGGGCTTTTCACAGATACGCAGTATTTT. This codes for CSVEDFKRGLFTDTQYF.

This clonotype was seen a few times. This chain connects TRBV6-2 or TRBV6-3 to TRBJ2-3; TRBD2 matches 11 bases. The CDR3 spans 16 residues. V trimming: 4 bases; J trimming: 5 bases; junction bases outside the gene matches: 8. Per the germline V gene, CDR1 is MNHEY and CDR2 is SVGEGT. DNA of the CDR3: TGTGCCAGCAGTTTCCTAGCGGGGGGCGAGGAAGATACGCAGTATTTT. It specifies CASSFLAGGEEDTQYF.

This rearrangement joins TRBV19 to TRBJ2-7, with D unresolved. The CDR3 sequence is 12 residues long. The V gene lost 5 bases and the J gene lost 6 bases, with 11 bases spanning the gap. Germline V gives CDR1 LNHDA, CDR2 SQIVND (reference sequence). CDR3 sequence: CASSVDTSEQYF. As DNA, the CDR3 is TGTGCCAGTAGTGTTGACACTTCCGAGCAGTACTTC.

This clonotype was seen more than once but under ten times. The chain's CDR3 is CASSRPFRHEAFF. Here the CDR3 DNA reads TGTGCCAGCTCAAGACCTTTTAGACATGAAGCTTTCTTT. The gene calls are TRBV18 and TRBJ1-1; D gene uncertain. The CDR3 is made up of 13 amino acids. Germline assignment: CDR1 KGHSH and CDR2 LQKENI. V dropped 5 bases and J dropped 7 bases, with 14 bases sitting between them.

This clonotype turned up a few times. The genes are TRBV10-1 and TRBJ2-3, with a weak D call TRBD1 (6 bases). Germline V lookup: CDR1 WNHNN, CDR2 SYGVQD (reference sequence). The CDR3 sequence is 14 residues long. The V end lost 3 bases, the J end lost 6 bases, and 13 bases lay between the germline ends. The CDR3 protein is CASSEWTAPDTQYF. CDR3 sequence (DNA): TGCGCCAGCAGTGAATGGACAGCTCCCGATACGCAGTATTTT.

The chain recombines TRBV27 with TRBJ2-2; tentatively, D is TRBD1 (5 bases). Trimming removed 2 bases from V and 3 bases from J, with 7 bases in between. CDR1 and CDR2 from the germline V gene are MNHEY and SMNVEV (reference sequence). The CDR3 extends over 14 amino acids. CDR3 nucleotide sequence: TGTGCCAGCAGTTTACTCAGGGACACCGGGGAGCTGTTTTTT. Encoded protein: CASSLLRDTGELFF.

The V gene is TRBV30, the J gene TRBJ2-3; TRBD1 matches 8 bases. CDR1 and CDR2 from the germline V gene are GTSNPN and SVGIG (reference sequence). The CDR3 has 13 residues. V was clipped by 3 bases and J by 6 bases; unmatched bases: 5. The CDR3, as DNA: TGTGCCTGGAGACACAGGGGGTCGGATACGCAGTATTTT. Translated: CAWRHRGSDTQYF. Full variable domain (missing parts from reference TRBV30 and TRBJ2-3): SQTIHQWPATLVQPVGSPLSLECTVEGTSNPNLYWYRQAAGRGLQLLFYSVGIGQISSEVPQNLSASRPQDRQFILSSKKLLLSDSGFYLCAWRHRGSDTQYFGPGTRLTVL.

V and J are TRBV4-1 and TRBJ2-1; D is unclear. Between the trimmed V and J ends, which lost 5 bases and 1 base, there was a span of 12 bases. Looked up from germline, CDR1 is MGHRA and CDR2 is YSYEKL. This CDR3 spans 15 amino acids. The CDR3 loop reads CASSSTQLSYNEQFF. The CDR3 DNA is TGCGCCAGCAGCTCTACACAGCTATCCTACAATGAGCAGTTCTTC.

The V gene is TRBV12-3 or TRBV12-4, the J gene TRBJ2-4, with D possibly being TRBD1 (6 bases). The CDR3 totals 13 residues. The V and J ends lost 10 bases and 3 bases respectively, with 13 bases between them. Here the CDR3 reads CATEDRNKNIQYF. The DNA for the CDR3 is TGTGCCACTGAAGACAGGAACAAAAACATTCAGTACTTC.

For the CDR3, the DNA is TGTGCCAGCGGGACAGGGGAGCAGTACTTC. Protein product: CASGTGEQYF. V usage is TRBV28 and J usage is TRBJ2-7, with 9 bases that match TRBD1. Germline V lookup: CDR1 MDHEN, CDR2 SYDVKM. With V trimmed by 8 bases and J by 7 bases, 0 bases remained unmatched. The CDR3 runs 10 residues.

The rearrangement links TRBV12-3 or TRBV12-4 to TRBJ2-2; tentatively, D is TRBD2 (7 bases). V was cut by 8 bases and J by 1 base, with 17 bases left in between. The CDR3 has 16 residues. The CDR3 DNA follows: TGTGCCAGCTATCCTGCGCGGGGGCTGAACACCGGGGAGCTGTTTTTT. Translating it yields CASYPARGLNTGELFF.

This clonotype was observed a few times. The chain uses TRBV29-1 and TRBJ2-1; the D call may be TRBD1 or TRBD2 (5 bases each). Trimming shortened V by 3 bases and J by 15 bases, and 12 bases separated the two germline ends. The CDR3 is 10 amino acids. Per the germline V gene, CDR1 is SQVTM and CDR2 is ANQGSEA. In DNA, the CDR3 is TGCAGCGTTGACGTCCAGGGAGTGTTCTTC. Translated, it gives CSVDVQGVFF.

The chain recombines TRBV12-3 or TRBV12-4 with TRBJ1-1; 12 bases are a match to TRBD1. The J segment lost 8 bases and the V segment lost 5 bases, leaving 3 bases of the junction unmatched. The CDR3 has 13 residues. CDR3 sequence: CASSPGTGGEAFF. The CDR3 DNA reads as TGTGCCAGCAGTCCAGGGACAGGGGGCGAAGCTTTCTTT.

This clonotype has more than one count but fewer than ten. Here the CDR3 DNA reads TGTGCCAGCAGCGCTGGTTCCGCAGGGGGCGTGTATGACTATGGCTACACCTTC. It translates to CASSAGSAGGVYDYGYTF. This rearrangement joins TRBV11-2 to TRBJ1-2; 8 bases fit TRBD1. CDR1 and CDR2 from the germline V gene are SGHAT and FQNNGV. V shed 5 bases and J 3 bases; nucleotides not matched to a gene: 17. The CDR3 runs to 18 residues.

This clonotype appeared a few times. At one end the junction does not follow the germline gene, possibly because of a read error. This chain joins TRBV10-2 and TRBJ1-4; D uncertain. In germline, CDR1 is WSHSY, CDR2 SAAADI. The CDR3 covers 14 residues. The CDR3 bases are TGCGCCAGCAGTGGGGCTGCAACTAATGAAGAACTGTTTTTT. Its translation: CASSGAATNEELFF.

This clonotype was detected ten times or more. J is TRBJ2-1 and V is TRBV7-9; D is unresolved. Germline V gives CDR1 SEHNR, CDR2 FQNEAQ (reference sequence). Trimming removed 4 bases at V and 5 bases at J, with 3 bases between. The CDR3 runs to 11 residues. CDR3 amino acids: CASSSNNEQFF. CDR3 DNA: TGTGCCAGCAGCTCAAACAATGAGCAGTTCTTC.

The CDR3 here is CASSSGSGTGTQYF. The CDR3 nucleotides read TGTGCCAGCAGCTCGGGCTCCGGCACTGGGACCCAGTACTTC. This chain connects TRBV7-9 to TRBJ2-5; no clear D gene. Trimming cost V 4 bases and J 7 bases, with 16 bases left between them. CDR1 is SEHNR, CDR2 FQNEAQ, per germline (reference sequence). CDR3 length: 14 amino acids.

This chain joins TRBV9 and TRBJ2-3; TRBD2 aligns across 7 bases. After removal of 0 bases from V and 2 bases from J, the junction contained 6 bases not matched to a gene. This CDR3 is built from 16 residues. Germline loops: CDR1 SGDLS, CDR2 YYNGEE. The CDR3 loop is CASSVGPGGLTDTQYF. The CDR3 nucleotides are TGTGCCAGCAGCGTAGGACCGGGGGGACTCACAGATACGCAGTATTTT.